This TCR beta chain was recorded in a study of blood T cell repertoires in COVID-19. Sequencing used immunoSEQ multiplex PCR; TCRdb keeps in-frame clones, though not all of them. The sample lists 150,000 to 200,000 clones, less than 90% occurring once. Germline CDR1 is MDHEN and CDR2 is SYDVKM. Losses at the gene ends were 6 bases for V and 4 bases for J; bases not matched to a gene: 2. The CDR3 has 12 amino acids. This receptor was obtained from a man between 65 and 85 years old with active or convalescent COVID-19. The chain links TRBV28 to TRBJ1-1; 7 bases match TRBD1. The sequenced sample was peripheral blood. CDR3: CASRAGGTEAFF. The CDR3 region has the DNA TGTGCCAGCAGGGCAGGGGGCACTGAAGCTTTCTTT.